These 10 T cell receptor beta chains originate from one sample sequenced in a study of cytomegalovirus exposure and HLA in healthy donors. The study ran its PCR with 60 Vbeta and 13 Jbeta primers. The table came from immunoSEQ multiplex PCR; TCRdb's copy has only in-frame clones and leaves some out. The table includes over 130,000 clones, roughly 80% detected once. Sequencing was performed on PBMCs. Receptors were obtained from a human donor in good health.

This clone was seen only a few times. V and J are TRBV5-1 and TRBJ2-1; 7 nucleotides match TRBD2. The V and J ends lost 5 bases and 9 bases, in that order; junction bases with no gene match: 11. Germline V gene lookup returns CDR1 SGHRS and CDR2 YFSETQ. The CDR3 loop spans 14 amino acids. The CDR3 loop reads CASSWGGGKGEQFF. CDR3 sequence (DNA): TGCGCCAGCAGTTGGGGGGGAGGGAAGGGTGAGCAGTTCTTC.

This clone was observed a few times. V gene TRBV4-1 combines with J gene TRBJ1-5; 7 bases are shared with TRBD1. The ends lost 3 bases at V and 2 bases at J; junction bases unmatched: 13. Germline CDR1 is MGHRA and CDR2 is YSYEKL. CDR3 length equals 18 residues. The CDR3 DNA is TGCGCCAGCAGCCAGGCTGCAGACAGGGCTGATGGCAATCAGCCCCAGCATTTT. This encodes CASSQAADRADGNQPQHF.

The chain links TRBV6-6 to TRBJ1-2; D is perhaps TRBD1 (6 bases). CDR1 is MNHNY, CDR2 SVGAGI, per germline (reference sequence). With 4 bases removed from V and 6 bases from J, the gap between germline ends came to 21 bases. CDR3 length: 16 residues. The CDR3 reads CASSWANTGKRDGYTF. The CDR3 nucleotides are TGTGCCAGCAGTTGGGCCAATACAGGGAAGAGGGATGGCTACACCTTC.

V and J are TRBV10-3 and TRBJ2-3; 8 positions agree with TRBD2. Germline V gene lookup returns CDR1 ENHRY and CDR2 SYGVKD. Germline trimming cut 6 bases from V and 1 base from J; bases unmatched to any gene: 9. The CDR3 contains 16 residues. CDR3 sequence (DNA): TGTGCCATCAGCACCCTTAGCGGGGAGGGCACAGATACGCAGTATTTT. Its translation is CAISTLSGEGTDTQYF.

This rearrangement joins TRBV10-3 to TRBJ1-1; tentatively, D is TRBD1 (5 bases). This CDR3 has 13 amino acids. The germline gives CDR1 ENHRY, CDR2 SYGVKD. Trimming removed 2 bases at V and 11 bases at J, with 15 bases between. The CDR3 region has the DNA TGTGCCATCAGTGAGGGCGGGGCCCCCAGTGCTTTCTTT. It encodes CAISEGGAPSAFF.

The chain joins TRBV7-2 to TRBJ1-6; tentative D call: TRBD1 (5 bases). This CDR3 spans 15 amino acids. Germline V gives CDR1 SGHTA, CDR2 FQGNSA. The V end was cut by 4 bases, the J end by 10 bases, with 17 bases between. CDR3 sequence (DNA): TGTGCCAGCAGCTCTGGCCGGGGGAGGGGCTCACCCCTCCACTTT. Residues: CASSSGRGRGSPLHF.

The chain recombines TRBV19 with TRBJ2-7; 7 bases align to TRBD2. Germline V lookup: CDR1 LNHDA, CDR2 SQIVND (reference sequence). This CDR3 contains 13 residues. With V trimmed by 3 bases and J by 3 bases, 2 bases remained unmatched. CDR3 nucleotide sequence: TGTGCCAGTAGTATGAGGGAGGGCTACGAGCAGTACTTC. Translated, it gives CASSMREGYEQYF.

This clone was seen a handful of times. This chain uses TRBV12-5 with TRBJ1-1; D not resolved. This CDR3 has 14 amino acids. Germline V CDR1 and CDR2: LGHNT, FRNRAP. Trimming stripped 6 bases from V and 6 bases from J, with 17 bases between. The CDR3 region is CASGASDKESEAFF. The CDR3 coding sequence is TGTGCTAGTGGCGCCTCCGACAAGGAATCTGAAGCTTTCTTT.

V gene TRBV9 combines with J gene TRBJ1-2; D not certain. The germline V and J ends were trimmed by 0 bases and 0 bases, with 6 bases remaining between them. Germline loops: CDR1 SGDLS, CDR2 YYNGEE. The CDR3 totals 14 residues. This chain's CDR3 is CASSVDTSNYGYTF. The CDR3 DNA reads TGTGCCAGCAGCGTAGACACCTCTAACTATGGCTACACCTTC.

The rearrangement links TRBV7-2 to TRBJ2-1; 11 nucleotides agree with TRBD2. With 3 bases clipped from V and 6 bases from J, the junction kept 1 base outside the gene matches. The germline gives CDR1 SGHTA, CDR2 FQGNSA. The CDR3 sequence is 14 residues long. CDR3 residues: CASSLGLAANEQFF. CDR3 coding DNA: TGTGCCAGCAGCTTGGGACTAGCGGCCAATGAGCAGTTCTTC.